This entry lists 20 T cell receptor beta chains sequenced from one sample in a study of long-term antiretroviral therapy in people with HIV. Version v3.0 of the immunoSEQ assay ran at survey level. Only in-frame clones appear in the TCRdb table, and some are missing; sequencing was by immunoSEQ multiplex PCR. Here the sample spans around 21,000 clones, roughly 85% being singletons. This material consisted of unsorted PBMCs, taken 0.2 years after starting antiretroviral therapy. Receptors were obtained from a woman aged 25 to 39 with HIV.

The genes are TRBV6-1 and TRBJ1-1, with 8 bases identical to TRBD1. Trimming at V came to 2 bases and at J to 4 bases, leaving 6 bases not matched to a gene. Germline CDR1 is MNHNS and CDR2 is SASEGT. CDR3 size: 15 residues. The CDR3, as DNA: TGTGCCAGCAGTGAATACCGGGACAGGATCACTGAAGCTTTCTTT. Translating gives CASSEYRDRITEAFF.

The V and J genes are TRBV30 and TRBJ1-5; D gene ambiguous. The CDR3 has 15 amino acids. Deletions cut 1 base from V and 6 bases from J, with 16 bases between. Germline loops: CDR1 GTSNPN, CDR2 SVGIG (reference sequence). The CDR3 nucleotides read TGTGCCTGGAGTGCCCTGGGTTTGCGGGGTCAGCCCCAGCATTTT. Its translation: CAWSALGLRGQPQHF.

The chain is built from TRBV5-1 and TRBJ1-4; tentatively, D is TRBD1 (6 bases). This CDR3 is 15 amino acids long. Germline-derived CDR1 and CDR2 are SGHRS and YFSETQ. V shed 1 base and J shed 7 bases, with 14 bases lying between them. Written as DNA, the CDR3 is TGCGCCAGCAGCTTGTTTACAGGGAGTGGTGAAAAACTGTTTTTT. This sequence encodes CASSLFTGSGEKLFF.

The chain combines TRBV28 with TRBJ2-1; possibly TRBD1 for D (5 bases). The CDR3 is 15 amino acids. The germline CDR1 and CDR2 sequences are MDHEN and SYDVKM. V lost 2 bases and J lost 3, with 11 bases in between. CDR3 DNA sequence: TGTGCCAGCAGTTTACCAGGGCCTAACTACAATGAGCAGTTCTTC. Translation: CASSLPGPNYNEQFF.

The CDR3 reads CASSDGTNTEAFF. The CDR3 DNA sequence: TGTGCCAGCAGCGACGGGACGAACACTGAAGCTTTCTTT. This chain links TRBV5-5 with TRBJ1-1, with D tentatively TRBD1 (5 bases). Trimming cost V 4 bases and J 1 base, with 8 bases left between them. The CDR3 consists of 13 residues. CDR1 SGHKS and CDR2 YYEKEE come from the germline V gene (reference sequence).

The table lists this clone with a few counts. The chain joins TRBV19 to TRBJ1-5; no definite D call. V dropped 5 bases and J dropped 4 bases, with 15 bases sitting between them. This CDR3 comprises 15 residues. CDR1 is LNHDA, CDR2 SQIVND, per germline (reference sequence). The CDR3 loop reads CASSWRDWVNQPQHF. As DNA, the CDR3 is TGTGCCAGTAGTTGGAGGGATTGGGTTAATCAGCCCCAGCATTTT.

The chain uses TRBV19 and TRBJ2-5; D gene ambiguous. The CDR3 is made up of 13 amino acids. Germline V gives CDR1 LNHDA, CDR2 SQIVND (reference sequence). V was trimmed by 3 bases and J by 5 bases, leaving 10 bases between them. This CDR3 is CASSIGRSETQYF. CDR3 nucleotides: TGTGCCAGTAGTATTGGACGGTCCGAGACCCAGTACTTC.

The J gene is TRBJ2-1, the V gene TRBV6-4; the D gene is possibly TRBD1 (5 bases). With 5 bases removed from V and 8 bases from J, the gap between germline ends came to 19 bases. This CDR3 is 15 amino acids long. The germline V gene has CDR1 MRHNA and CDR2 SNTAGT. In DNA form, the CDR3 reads TGTGCCAGCAGTCAAGGGGCAGAGTTGGTTGATGAGCAGTTCTTC. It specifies CASSQGAELVDEQFF.

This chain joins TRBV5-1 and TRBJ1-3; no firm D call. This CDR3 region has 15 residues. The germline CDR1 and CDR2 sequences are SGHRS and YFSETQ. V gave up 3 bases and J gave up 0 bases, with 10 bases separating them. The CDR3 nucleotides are TGCGCCAGCAGCTCGGACGGAAGCTCTGGAAACACCATATATTTT. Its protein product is CASSSDGSSGNTIYF.

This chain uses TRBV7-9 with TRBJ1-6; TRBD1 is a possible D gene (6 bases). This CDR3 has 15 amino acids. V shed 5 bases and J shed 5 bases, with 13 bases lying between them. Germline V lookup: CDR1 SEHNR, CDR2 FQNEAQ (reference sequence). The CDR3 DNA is TGTGCCAGCAGCAAAAACCGGGACAATAATTCACCCCTCCACTTT. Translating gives CASSKNRDNNSPLHF.

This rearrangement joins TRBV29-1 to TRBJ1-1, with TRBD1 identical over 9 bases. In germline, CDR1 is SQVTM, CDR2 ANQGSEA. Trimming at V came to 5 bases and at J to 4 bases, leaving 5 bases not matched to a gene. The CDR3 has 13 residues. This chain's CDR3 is CSVQQGASTEAFF. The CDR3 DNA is TGCAGCGTTCAACAGGGGGCGAGCACTGAAGCTTTCTTT.

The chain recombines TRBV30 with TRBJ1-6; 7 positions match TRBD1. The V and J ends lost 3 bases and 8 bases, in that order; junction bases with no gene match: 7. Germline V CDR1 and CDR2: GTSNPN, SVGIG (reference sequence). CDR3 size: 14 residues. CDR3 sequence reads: CAWRMGQQYSPLHF. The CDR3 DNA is TGTGCCTGGAGGATGGGACAGCAGTATTCACCCCTCCACTTT.

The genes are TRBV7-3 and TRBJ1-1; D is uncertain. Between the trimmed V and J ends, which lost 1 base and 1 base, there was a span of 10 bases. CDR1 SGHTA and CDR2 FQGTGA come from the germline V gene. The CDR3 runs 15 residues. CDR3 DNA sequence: TGTGCCAGCAGCTTAAATGTGGGAACGAACACTGAAGCTTTCTTT. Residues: CASSLNVGTNTEAFF.

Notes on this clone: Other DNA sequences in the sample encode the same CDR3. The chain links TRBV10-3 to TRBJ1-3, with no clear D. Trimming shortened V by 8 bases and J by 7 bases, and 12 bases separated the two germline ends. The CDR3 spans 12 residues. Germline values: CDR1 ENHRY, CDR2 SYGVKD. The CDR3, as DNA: TGTGCCATCGGGCAGCTCGTGAACACCATATATTTT. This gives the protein CAIGQLVNTIYF.

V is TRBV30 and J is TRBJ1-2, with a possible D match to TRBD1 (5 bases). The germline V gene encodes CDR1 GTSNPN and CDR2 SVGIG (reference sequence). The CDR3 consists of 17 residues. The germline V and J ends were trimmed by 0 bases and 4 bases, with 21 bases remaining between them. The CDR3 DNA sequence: TGTGCCTGGAGTGTATATTCCGGGACCGGCTCGGGCTATGGCTACACCTTC. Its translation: CAWSVYSGTGSGYGYTF.

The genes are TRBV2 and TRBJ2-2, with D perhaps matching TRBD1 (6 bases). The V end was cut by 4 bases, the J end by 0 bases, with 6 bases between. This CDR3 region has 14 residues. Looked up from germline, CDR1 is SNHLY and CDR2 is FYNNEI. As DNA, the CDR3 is TGTGCCAGCAGTGGGGGGCCGAACACCGGGGAGCTGTTTTTT. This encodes CASSGGPNTGELFF.

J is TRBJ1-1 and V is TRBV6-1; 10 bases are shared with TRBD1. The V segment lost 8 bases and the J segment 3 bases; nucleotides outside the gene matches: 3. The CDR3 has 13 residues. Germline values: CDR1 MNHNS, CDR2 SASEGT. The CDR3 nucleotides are TGTGCCAGCCTTGGACAGGGGGACACTGAAGCTTTCTTT. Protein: CASLGQGDTEAFF.

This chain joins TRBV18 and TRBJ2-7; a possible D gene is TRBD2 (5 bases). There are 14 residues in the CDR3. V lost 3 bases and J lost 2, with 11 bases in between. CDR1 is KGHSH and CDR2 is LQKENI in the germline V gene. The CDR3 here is CASSPGRKTYEQYF. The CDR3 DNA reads TGTGCCAGCTCACCGGGGAGAAAAACCTACGAGCAGTACTTC.

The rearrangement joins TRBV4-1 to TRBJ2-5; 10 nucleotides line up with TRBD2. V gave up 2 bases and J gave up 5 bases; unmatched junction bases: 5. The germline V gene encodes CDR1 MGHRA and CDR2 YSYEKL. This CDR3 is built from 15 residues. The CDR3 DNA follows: TGCGCCAGCAGCCAAAGTAGGGGACTAGCGGAGACCCAGTACTTC. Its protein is CASSQSRGLAETQYF.

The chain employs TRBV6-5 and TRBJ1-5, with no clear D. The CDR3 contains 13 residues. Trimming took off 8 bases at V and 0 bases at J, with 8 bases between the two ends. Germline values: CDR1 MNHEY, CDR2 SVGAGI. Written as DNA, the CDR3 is TGTGCCAGCGCTACCTATAGCAATCAGCCCCAGCATTTT. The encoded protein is CASATYSNQPQHF.